The present entry profiles one TCR beta chain with its context. The sample originates from a study of blood T cell repertoires in COVID-19. Authors' analysis steps: Nucleated cell number was recorded as an estimate derived from reference gene primer amplification. Sequencing used immunoSEQ multiplex PCR; TCRdb keeps in-frame clones, though not all of them. V, J and clone size reflect that table, while D and trimming were determined from the DNA. The table includes 56,000 or so clones, around four fifths detected once. Germline V lookup: CDR1 MRHNA, CDR2 SNTAGT. Trimming removed 4 bases from V and 0 bases from J; junction bases left unmatched: 12. CDR3 length equals 17 residues.

The rearrangement uses TRBV6-4 and TRBJ2-7; 7 bases fit TRBD2. Sequenced sample: peripheral blood. This receptor was identified in a woman older than 75 with acute or convalescent COVID-19. CDR3 DNA sequence: TGTGCCAGCAGTGGCCCCCTTCGGGACTACGACTCCTACGAGCAGTACTTC. It specifies CASSGPLRDYDSYEQYF.